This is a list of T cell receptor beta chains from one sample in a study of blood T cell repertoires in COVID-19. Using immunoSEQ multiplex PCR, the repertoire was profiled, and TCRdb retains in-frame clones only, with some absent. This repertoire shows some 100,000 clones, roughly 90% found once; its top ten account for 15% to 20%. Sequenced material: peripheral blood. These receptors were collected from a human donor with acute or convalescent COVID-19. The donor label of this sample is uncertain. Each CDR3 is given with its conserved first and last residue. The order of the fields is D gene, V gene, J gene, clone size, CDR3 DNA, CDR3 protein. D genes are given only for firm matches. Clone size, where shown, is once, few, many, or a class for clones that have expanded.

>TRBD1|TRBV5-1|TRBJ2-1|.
TGCGCCAGCAGCCCAGGGACAAGACAGGGCGTGGATGAGCAGTTCTTC
CASSPGTRQGVDEQFF
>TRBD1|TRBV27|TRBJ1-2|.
TGTGCCAGCAGTTTATCGGGACAGGTCTATGGCTACACCTTC
CASSLSGQVYGYTF
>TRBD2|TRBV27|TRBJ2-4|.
TGTGCCAGCAGTACCGGGGGAGGGTCGGCCAAAAACATTCAGTACTTC
CASSTGGGSAKNIQYF
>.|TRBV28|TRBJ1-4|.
TGTGCCAGCAGGGAAGGGCCGGGGGAAAAACTGTTTTTT
CASREGPGEKLFF
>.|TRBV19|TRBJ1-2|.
TGTGCCAGTAGTGTGAGGAAAGCTAACTATGGCTACACCTTC
CASSVRKANYGYTF
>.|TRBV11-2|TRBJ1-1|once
TGTGCCAGCAGTTCACAGGGGAACACTGAAGCTTTCTTT
CASSSQGNTEAFF
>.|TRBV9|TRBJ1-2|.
TGTGCCAGCAGCGTAGTGGGGGGGAACTATGGCTACACCTTC
CASSVVGGNYGYTF
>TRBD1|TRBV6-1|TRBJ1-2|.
TGTGCCAGCAGTGAGAGGCGGGACAGCTATGGCTACACCTTC
CASSERRDSYGYTF
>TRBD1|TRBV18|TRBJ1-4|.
TGTGCCAGCTCACTTGGACAGGCAACTAATGAAAAACTGTTTTTT
CASSLGQATNEKLFF
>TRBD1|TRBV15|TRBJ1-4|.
TGTGCCACCAGAACCGGGACAGGAGCAATCCTCGATGAAAAACTGTTTTTT
CATRTGTGAILDEKLFF
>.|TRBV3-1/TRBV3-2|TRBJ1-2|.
TGTGCCAGCAGCCAAGTGGCTCATGGCTACACCTTC
CASSQVAHGYTF